These T cell receptor beta chains were read from a single sample in a study of T cells after yellow fever vaccination. TCRdb re-called the 5' RACE reads through MiXCR, storing one row per CDR3 protein. The sample lists fewer than 150,000 distinct CDR3 sequences; 7.2% were seen once. The starting material was CD4+ T cells sorted from PBMCs, obtained approximately 40 days after the first yellow fever vaccination. The receptor source for this set is a man aged 18 to 35 who received the YFV17D yellow fever vaccine. Both conserved end residues are part of each CDR3. D genes are given only for firm matches. The size of a clone is reported for some rows only, either as once, few or many, or as a class for expanded clones.

v_call	d_call	j_call	cdr3_length	clone_size	cdr3_aa	cdr3_nt
TRBV11-2	.	TRBJ2-1	18	many	CASSGRGALIASYNEQFF	TGTGCCAGCAGCGGTAGGGGGGCCTTAATTGCGTCCTACAATGAGCAGTTCTTC
TRBV6-4	.	TRBJ1-5	13	many	CASITGSDQPQHF	TGTGCCAGCATAACAGGGTCCGATCAGCCCCAGCATTTT
TRBV19	.	TRBJ1-5	11	many	CATSTAGPQHF	TGTGCCACCAGCACGGCAGGGCCCCAGCATTTT
TRBV12-3/TRBV12-4	.	TRBJ1-2	13	many	CASSFSQSAGYTF	TGTGCCAGCAGTTTTTCACAGTCGGCTGGCTACACCTTC
TRBV5-6	.	TRBJ1-5	12	.	CASSGWNQPQHF	TGTGCCAGCAGTGGTTGGAATCAGCCCCAGCATTTT
TRBV5-6	.	TRBJ1-3	12	.	CASSLEGNTIYF	TGTGCCAGCAGCTTGGAAGGAAACACCATATATTTT
TRBV7-2	TRBD1	TRBJ1-2	16	.	CASSLVGTGFNYGYTF	TGTGCCAGCAGCTTAGTAGGGACAGGCTTCAACTATGGCTACACCTTC
TRBV9	.	TRBJ2-1	15	many	CASSVVGDSYNEQFF	TGTGCCAGCAGCGTAGTGGGGGACTCCTACAATGAGCAGTTCTTC
TRBV20-1	.	TRBJ2-5	14	many	CSARAAGRPETQYF	TGCAGTGCTAGAGCAGCGGGCCGTCCGGAGACCCAGTACTTC
TRBV6-5	TRBD1	TRBJ1-1	15	many	CASRPATGDSSEAFF	TGTGCCAGCAGACCCGCGACAGGGGATTCGTCTGAAGCTTTCTTT
TRBV20-1	.	TRBJ2-1	15	many	CSASEAGPLRGEQFF	TGCAGTGCTAGTGAGGCGGGGCCACTCCGGGGAGAGCAGTTCTTC